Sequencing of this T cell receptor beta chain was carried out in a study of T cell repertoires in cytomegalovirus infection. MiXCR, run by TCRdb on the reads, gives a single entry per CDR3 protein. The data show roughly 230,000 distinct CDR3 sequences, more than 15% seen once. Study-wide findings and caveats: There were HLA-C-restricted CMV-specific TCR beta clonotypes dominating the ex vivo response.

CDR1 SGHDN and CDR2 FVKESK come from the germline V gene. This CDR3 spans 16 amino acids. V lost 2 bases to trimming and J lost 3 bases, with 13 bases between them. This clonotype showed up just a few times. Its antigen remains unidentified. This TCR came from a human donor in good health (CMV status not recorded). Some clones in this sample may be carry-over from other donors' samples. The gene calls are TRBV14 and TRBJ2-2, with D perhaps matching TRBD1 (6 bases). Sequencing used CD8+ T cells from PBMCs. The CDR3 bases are TGTGCCAGCAGCCAAACAGGGTTCGTCTACACCGGGGAGCTGTTTTTT. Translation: CASSQTGFVYTGELFF. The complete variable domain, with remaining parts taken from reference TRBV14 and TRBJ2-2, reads EAGVTQFPSHSVIEKGQTVTLRCDPISGHDNLYWYRRVMGKEIKFLLHFVKESKQDESGMPNNRFLAERTGGTYSTLKVQPAELEDSGVYFCASSQTGFVYTGELFFGEGSRLTVL.